This T cell receptor beta chain was obtained from a study of cytomegalovirus exposure and HLA in healthy donors. About the research overall: Assignment to the Caucasian-associated ancestry cluster applied to around 82% of the approximately 400 genotyped donors.

In its sample, this clone was seen a few times. 13 Jbeta primers and 60 Vbeta primers were used for the PCR. Profiling relied on immunoSEQ multiplex PCR, and the TCRdb table lists in-frame clones only, not all of them. The repertoire includes approximately 190,000 clones, 12% of them detected once, and less than 8.5% sits in the top ten. CDR3 size: 16 residues. The sequence derives from a man between 50 and 59 years old in good health and CMV-seropositive. The sequencing input was PBMCs. The chain links TRBV21-1 to TRBJ2-7; the D segment call TRBD1 is taken from the table without a DNA check. TRBV21-1 is recorded as a pseudogene. The DNA for the CDR3 is TGTGCCAGCACCAAAAGGGACAGGGGCGTTTCCTACGAGCAGTACTTC. Its protein product is CASTKRDRGVSYEQYF.